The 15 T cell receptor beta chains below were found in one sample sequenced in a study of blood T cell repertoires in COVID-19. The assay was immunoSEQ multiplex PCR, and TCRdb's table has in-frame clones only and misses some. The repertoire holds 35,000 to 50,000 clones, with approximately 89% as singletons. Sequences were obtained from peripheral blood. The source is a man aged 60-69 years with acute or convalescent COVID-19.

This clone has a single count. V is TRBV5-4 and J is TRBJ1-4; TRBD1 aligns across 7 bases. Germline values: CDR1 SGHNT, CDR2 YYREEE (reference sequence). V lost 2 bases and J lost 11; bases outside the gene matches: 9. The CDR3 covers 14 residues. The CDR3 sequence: CASSFDQEGAKLFF. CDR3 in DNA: TGTGCCAGCAGCTTTGACCAGGAGGGGGCTAAACTGTTTTTT. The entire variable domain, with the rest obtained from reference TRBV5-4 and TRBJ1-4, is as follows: ETGVTQSPTHLIKTRGQQVTLRCSSQSGHNTVSWYQQALGQGPQFIFQYYREEENGRGNFPPRFSGLQFPNYSSELNVNALELDDSALYLCASSFDQEGAKLFFGSGTQLSVL.

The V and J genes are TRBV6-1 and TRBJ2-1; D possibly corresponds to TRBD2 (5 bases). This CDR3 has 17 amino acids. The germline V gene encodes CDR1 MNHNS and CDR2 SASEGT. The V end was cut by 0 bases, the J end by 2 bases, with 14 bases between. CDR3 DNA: TGTGCCAGCAGTGAAGCGCTTGTAGGGAGTCCCTACAATGAGCAGTTCTTC. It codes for CASSEALVGSPYNEQFF.

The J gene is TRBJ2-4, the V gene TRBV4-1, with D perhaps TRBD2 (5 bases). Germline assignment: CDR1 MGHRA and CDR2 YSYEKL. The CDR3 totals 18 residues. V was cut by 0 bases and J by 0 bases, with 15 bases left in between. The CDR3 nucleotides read TGCGCCAGCAGCCAAGATCAAGGCCGCGGGCCAGCCAAAAACATTCAGTACTTC. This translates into CASSQDQGRGPAKNIQYF.

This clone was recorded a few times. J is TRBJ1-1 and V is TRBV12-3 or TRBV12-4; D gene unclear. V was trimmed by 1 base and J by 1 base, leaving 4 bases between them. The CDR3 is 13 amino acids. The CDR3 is CASSLDGNTEAFF. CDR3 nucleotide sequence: TGTGCCAGCAGTTTAGACGGGAACACTGAAGCTTTCTTT.

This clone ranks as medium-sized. CDR3: CASPIDTSLDYGYTF. CDR3 bases: TGTGCCAGTCCGATCGACACCTCGTTGGACTATGGCTACACCTTC. This chain uses TRBV5-8 with TRBJ1-2; D unclear. CDR1 and CDR2 from the germline V gene are SGHTS and YDEGEE. This CDR3 contains 15 residues. The germline V and J ends were trimmed by 8 bases and 3 bases, with 20 bases remaining between them.

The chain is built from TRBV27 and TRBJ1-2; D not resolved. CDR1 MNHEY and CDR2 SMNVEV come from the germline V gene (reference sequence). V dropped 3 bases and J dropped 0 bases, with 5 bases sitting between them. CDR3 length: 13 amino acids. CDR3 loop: CASSFTANYGYTF. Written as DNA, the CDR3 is TGTGCCAGCAGTTTTACAGCTAACTATGGCTACACCTTC.

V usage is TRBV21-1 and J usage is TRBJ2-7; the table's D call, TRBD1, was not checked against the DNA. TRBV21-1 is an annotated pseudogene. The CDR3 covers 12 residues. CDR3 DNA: TGTGCCAGCAGCTCTCAGACAGGGGAGCAGTACTTC. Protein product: CASSSQTGEQYF.

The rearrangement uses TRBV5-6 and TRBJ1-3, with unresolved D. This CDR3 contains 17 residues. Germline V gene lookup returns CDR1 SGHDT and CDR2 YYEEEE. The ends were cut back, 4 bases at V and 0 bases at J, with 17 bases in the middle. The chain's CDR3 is CASSRRSVSSSGNTIYF. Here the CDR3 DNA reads TGTGCCAGCAGCCGGAGGTCCGTGTCGAGCTCTGGAAACACCATATATTTT.

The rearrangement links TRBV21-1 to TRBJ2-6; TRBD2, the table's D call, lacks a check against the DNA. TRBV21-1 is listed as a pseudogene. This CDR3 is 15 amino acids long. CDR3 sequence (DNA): TGTGCCAGCAGGGACTTCACATCTGGGGCCAACGTCCTGACTTTC. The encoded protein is CASRDFTSGANVLTF.

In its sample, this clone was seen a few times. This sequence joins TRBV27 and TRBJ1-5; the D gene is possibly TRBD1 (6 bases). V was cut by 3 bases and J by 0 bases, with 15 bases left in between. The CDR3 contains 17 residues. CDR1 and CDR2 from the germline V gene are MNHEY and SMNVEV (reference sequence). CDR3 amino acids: CASSLVGQLYSNQPQHF. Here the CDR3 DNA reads TGTGCCAGCAGTTTGGTCGGACAGTTATATAGCAATCAGCCCCAGCATTTT.

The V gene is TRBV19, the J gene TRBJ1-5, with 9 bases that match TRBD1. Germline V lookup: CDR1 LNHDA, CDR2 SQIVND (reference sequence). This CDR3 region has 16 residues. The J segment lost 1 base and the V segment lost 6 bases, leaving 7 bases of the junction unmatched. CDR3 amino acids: CASSSLTGGSNQPQHF. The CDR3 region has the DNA TGTGCCAGTAGCTCCTTAACAGGGGGCAGCAATCAGCCCCAGCATTTT.

The CDR3 bases are TGTGCCAGCAGCAACCCGACAGGGATCACTGAAGCTTTCTTT. As protein: CASSNPTGITEAFF. The V and J genes are TRBV11-2 and TRBJ1-1; TRBD1 matches 7 bases. The V gene's germline CDR1 is SGHAT and CDR2 FQNNGV. The CDR3 runs to 14 residues. Losses at the gene ends were 5 bases for V and 4 bases for J; bases not matched to a gene: 7.

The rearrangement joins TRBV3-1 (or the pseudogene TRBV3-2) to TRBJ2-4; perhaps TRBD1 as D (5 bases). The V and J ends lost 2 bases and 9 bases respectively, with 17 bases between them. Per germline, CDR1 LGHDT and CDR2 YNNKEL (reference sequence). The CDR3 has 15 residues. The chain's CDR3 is CASSQLKGRGAIQYF. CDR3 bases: TGTGCCAGCAGCCAATTAAAAGGTCGTGGGGCCATTCAGTACTTC.

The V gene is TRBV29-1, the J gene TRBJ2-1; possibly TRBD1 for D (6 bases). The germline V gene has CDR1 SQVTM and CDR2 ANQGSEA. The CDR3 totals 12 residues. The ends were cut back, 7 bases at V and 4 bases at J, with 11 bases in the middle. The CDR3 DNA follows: TGCAGCGCGGTCAGGGGTTACAATGAGCAGTTCTTC. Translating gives CSAVRGYNEQFF.

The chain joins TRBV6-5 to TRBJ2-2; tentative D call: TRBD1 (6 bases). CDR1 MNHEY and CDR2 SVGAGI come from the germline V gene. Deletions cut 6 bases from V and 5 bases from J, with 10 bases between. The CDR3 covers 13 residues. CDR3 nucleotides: TGTGCCAGCAGATCCAGGGGTACCGGGGAGCTGTTTTTT. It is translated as CASRSRGTGELFF.